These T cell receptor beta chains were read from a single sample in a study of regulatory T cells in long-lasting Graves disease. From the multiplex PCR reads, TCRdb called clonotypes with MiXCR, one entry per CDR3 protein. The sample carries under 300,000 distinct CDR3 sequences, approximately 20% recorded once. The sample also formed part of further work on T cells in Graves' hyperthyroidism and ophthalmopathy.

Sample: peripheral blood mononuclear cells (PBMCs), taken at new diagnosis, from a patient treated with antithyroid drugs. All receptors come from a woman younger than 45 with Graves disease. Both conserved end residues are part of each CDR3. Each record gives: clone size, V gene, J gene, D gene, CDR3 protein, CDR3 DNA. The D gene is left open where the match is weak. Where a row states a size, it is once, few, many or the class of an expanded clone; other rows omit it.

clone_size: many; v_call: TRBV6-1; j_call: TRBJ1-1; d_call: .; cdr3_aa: CASSGWGNTEAFF; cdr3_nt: TGTGCCAGCAGTGGATGGGGGAACACTGAAGCTTTCTTT
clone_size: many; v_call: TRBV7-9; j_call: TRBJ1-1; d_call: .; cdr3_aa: CASSPGHQNTEAFF; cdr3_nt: TGTGCCAGCAGCCCGGGACACCAGAACACTGAAGCTTTCTTT
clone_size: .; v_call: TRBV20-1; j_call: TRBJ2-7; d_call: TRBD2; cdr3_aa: CSASGGAGEQYF; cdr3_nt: TGCAGTGCTAGCGGGGGGGCGGGTGAGCAGTACTTC
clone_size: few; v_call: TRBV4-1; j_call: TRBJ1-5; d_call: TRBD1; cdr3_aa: CASSPGTGLEPQHF; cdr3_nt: TGCGCCAGCAGCCCCGGGACAGGGTTGGAGCCCCAGCATTTT
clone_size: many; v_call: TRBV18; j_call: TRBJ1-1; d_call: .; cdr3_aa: CASSVDRKGEAFF; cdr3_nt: TGTGCCAGCTCCGTCGACAGGAAGGGTGAAGCTTTCTTT
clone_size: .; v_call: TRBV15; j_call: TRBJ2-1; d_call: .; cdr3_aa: CATLAGDEQFF; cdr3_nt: TGTGCCACCCTAGCCGGGGATGAGCAGTTCTTC
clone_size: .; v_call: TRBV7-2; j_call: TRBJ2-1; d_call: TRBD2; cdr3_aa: CASSLRAGDNEQFF; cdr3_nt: TGTGCCAGCAGCTTGAGGGCGGGAGACAATGAGCAGTTCTTC
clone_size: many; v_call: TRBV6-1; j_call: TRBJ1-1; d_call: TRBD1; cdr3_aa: CASSHPDRGVEAFF; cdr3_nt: TGTGCCAGCAGCCACCCGGACAGGGGAGTTGAGGCTTTCTTT
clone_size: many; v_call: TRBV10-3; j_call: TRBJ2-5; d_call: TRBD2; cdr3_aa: CAISEPTNSGGAGETQYF; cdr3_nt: TGTGCCATCAGTGAGCCGACGAATAGCGGGGGGGCCGGGGAGACCCAGTACTTC
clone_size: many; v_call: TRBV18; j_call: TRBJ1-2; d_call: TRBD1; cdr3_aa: CASSAGTGRGYTF; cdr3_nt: TGTGCCAGCTCAGCGGGGACAGGCCGCGGCTACACCTTC
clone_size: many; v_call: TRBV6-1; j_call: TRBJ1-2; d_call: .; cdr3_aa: CASSEWRDPRGYTF; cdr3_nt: TGTGCCAGCAGTGAATGGCGGGACCCCAGGGGCTACACCTTC
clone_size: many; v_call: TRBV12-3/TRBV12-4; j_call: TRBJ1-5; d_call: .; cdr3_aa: CASSADTSYQPQHF; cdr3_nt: TGTGCCAGCAGTGCGGACACCTCCTATCAGCCCCAGCATTTT
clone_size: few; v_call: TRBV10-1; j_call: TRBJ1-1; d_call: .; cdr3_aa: CASSPGRATEAFF; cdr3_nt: TGCGCCAGCAGCCCGGGACGGGCCACTGAAGCTTTCTTT
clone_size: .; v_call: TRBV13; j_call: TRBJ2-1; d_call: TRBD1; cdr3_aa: CASSRGQERTYNEQFF; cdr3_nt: TGTGCCAGCAGCCGGGGACAGGAACGGACCTACAATGAGCAGTTCTTC
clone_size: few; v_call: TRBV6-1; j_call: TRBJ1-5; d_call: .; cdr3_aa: CAASSHSNQPQHF; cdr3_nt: TGTGCCGCTTCGAGCCACAGCAATCAGCCCCAGCATTTT
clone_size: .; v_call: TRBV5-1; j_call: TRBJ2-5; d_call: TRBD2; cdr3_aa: CASSLGSGAEETQYF; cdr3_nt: TGCGCCAGCAGCTTAGGTAGCGGGGCTGAAGAGACCCAGTACTTC
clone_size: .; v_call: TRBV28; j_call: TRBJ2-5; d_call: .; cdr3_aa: CASSPPKSETQYF; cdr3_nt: TGTGCCAGCAGTCCCCCCAAGAGCGAGACCCAGTACTTC
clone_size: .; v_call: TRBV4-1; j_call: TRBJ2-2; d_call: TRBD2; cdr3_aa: CASSQNPGLAGANTGELFF; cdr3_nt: TGCGCCAGCAGCCAGAACCCCGGACTAGCGGGGGCGAACACCGGGGAGCTGTTTTTT
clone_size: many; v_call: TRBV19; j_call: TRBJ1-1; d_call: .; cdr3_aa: CASSWGVSGRGTEAFF; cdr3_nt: TGTGCCAGTAGTTGGGGGGTCTCAGGGAGGGGGACCGAAGCTTTCTTT
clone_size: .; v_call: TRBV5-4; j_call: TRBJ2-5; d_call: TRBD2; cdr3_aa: CASSQGTSGYQETQYF; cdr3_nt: TGTGCCAGCAGTCAAGGGACTAGCGGTTACCAAGAGACCCAGTACTTC
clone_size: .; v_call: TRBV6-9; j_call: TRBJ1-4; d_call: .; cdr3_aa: CASSYGAESGKLFF; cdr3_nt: TGTGCCAGCAGTTACGGGGCGGAAAGCGGAAAACTGTTTTTT
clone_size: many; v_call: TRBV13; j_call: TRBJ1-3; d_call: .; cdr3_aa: CASSLGLQGDGNTIYF; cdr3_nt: TGTGCCAGCAGCTTAGGCCTTCAGGGAGATGGAAACACCATATATTTT
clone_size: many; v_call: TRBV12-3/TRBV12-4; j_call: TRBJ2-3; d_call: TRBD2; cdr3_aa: CASSFRPSGAPHITDTQYF; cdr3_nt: TGTGCCAGCAGTTTTCGGCCCAGCGGGGCCCCCCATATCACAGATACGCAGTATTTT
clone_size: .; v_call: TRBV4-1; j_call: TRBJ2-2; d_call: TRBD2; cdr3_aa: CASSQVSVGGVNTGELFF; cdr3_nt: TGCGCCAGCAGCCAAGTGTCTGTGGGGGGGGTAAACACCGGGGAGCTGTTTTTT
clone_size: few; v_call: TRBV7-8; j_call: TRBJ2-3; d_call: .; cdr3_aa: CASSLEAPDTQYF; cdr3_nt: TGTGCCAGCAGCTTGGAGGCCCCGGATACGCAGTATTTT
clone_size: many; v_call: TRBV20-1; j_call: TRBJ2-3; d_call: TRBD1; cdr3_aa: CSASGLRDSAHTQYF; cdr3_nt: TGCAGTGCTAGTGGACTCCGGGACAGTGCCCATACGCAGTATTTT
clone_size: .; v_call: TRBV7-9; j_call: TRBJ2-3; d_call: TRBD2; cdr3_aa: CASSSAGSPTDTQYF; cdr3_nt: TGTGCCAGCAGCTCAGCGGGATCCCCCACAGATACGCAGTATTTT
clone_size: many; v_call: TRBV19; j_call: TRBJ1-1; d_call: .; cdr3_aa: CASKRGHANTEAFF; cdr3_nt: TGTGCCAGTAAGAGAGGACACGCGAACACTGAAGCTTTCTTT
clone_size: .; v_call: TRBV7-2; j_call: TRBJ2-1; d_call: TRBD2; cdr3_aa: CASSLGLAGGPQFF; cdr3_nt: TGTGCCAGCAGCTTAGGTCTAGCGGGGGGGCCGCAGTTCTTC
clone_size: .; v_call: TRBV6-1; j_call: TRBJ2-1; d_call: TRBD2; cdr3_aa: CASILGLAGGGTYNEQFF; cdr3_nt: TGTGCCAGCATATTGGGACTAGCGGGGGGCGGCACCTACAATGAGCAGTTCTTC
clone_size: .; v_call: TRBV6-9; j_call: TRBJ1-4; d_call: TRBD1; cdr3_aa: CASSYTPRTGKIEKLFF; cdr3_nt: TGTGCCAGCAGTTACACTCCCCGGACAGGGAAAATTGAAAAACTGTTTTTT
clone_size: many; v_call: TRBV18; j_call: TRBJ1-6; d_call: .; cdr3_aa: CASSPLSGSYNSPLHF; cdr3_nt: TGTGCCAGCTCACCACTTTCGGGTTCCTATAATTCACCCCTCCACTTT
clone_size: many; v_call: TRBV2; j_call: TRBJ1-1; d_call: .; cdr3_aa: CASGRQAAVTEAFF; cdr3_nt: TGTGCCAGCGGTCGGCAGGCGGCCGTCACTGAAGCTTTCTTT
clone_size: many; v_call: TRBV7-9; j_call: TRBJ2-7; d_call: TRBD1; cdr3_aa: CASSDEVGQGVYEQYF; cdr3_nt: TGTGCCAGCAGCGACGAAGTGGGACAGGGGGTCTACGAGCAGTACTTC
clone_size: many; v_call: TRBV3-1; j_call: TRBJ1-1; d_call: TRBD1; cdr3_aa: CASSPRQGGSTEAFF; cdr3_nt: TGTGCCAGCAGCCCCCGACAGGGAGGGTCCACTGAAGCTTTCTTT
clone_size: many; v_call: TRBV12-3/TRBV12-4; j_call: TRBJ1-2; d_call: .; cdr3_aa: CASYYSSAGARYTF; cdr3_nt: TGTGCCAGCTATTACTCCTCGGCGGGAGCCCGCTACACCTTC
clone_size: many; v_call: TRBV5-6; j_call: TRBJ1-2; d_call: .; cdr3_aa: CASSLGQLLNYGYTF; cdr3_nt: TGTGCCAGCAGCTTGGGACAGCTACTCAACTATGGCTACACCTTC
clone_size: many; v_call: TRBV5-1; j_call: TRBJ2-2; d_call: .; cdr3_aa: CASSSANTGELFF; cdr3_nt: TGTGCCAGCAGCTCGGCGAACACCGGGGAGCTGTTTTTT
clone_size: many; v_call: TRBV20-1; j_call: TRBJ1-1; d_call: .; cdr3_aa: CSASDEGWTEAFF; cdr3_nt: TGCAGTGCTAGTGATGAGGGGTGGACTGAAGCTTTCTTT
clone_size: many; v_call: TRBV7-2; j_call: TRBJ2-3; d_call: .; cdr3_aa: CASSLRASRTLSTQYF; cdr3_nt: TGTGCCAGCAGCCTTCGGGCTAGTCGAACGCTGAGTACGCAGTATTTT
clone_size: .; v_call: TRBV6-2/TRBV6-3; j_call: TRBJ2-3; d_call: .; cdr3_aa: CASRGEVGVADTQYF; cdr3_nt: TGTGCCAGCAGAGGGGAGGTGGGGGTTGCAGATACGCAGTATTTT
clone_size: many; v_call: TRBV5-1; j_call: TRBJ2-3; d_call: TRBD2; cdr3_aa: CASSFVAGLTDTQYF; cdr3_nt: TGCGCCAGCAGCTTCGTAGCGGGGCTCACAGATACGCAGTATTTT
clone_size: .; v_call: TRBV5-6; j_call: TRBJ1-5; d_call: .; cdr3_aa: CACSRKTGHSNQPQHF; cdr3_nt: TGTGCCTGCAGCAGGAAGACAGGACATAGCAATCAGCCCCAGCATTTT
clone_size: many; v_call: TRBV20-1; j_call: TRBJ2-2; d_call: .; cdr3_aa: CSARDPQELFF; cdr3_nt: TGCAGTGCTAGAGACCCACAGGAGCTGTTTTTT
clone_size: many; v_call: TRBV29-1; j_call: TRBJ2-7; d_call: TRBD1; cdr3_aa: CSAKGQPVGDEQYF; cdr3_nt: TGCAGCGCGAAGGGACAGCCGGTGGGCGACGAGCAGTACTTC
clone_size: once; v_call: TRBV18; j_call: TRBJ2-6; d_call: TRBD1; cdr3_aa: CASTTGNGANVLTF; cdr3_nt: TGTGCCAGCACGACAGGGAACGGGGCCAACGTCCTGACTTTC
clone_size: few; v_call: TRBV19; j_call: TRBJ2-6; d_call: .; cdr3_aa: CASSIVRGTASGANVLTF; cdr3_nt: TGTGCCAGTAGTATAGTTCGGGGGACAGCCTCTGGGGCCAACGTCCTGACTTTC
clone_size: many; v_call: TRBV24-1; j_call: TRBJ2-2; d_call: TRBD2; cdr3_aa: CATSKAGGNTGELFF; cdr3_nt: TGTGCCACCAGTAAAGCGGGGGGGAACACCGGGGAGCTGTTTTTT
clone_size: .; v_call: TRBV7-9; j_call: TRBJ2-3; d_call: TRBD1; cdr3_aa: CASSPGTGRSTDTQYF; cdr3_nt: TGTGCCAGCAGCCCCGGGACAGGTAGATCCACAGATACGCAGTATTTT
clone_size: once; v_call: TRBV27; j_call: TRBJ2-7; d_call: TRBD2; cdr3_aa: CASSPRLAETTRYEQYF; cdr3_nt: TGTGCCAGCAGTCCAAGACTAGCCGAAACAACCCGCTACGAGCAGTACTTC
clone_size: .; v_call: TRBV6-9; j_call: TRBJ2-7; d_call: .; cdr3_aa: CATRYRVGQPWGGEQYF; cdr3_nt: TGTGCCACCAGATATAGGGTGGGACAGCCCTGGGGGGGGGAGCAGTACTTC
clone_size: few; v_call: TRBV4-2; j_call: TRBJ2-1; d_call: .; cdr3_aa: CASSQASRSQFF; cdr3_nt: TGTGCCAGCAGCCAAGCTTCACGGTCGCAGTTCTTC
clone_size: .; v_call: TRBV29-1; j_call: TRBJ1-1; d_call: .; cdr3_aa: CSVRDLEAFF; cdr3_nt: TGCAGCGTTCGGGACCTTGAAGCTTTCTTT
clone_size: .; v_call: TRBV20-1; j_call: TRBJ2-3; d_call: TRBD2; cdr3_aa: CSATSGGHLDTQYF; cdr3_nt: TGCAGTGCAACTAGCGGGGGCCACCTAGATACGCAGTATTTT
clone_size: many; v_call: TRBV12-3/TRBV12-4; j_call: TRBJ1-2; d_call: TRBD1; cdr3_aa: CASNRRTGDGYTF; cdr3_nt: TGTGCCAGCAACCGAAGGACAGGGGACGGCTACACCTTC
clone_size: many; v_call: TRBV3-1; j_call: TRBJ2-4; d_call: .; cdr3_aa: CASSQDTSTGNIQYF; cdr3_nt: TGTGCCAGCAGCCAAGATACCAGTACGGGAAACATTCAGTACTTC
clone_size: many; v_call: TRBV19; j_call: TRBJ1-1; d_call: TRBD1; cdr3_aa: CASSAPRDRGRSTEAFF; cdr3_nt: TGTGCCAGTAGTGCCCCCCGGGACAGGGGGCGGAGCACTGAAGCTTTCTTT